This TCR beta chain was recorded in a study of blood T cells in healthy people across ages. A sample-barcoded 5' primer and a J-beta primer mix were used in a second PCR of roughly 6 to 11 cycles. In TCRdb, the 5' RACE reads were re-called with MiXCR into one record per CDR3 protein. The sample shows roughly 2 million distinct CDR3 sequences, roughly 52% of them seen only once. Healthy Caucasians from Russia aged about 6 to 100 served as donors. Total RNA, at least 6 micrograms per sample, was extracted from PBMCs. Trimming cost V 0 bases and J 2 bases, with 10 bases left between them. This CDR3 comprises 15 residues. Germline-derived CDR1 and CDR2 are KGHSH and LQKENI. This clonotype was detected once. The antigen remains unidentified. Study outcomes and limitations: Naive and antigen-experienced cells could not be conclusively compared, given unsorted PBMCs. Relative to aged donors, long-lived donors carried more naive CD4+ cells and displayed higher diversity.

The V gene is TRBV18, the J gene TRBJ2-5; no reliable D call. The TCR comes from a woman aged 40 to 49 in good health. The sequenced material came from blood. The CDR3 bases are TGTGCCAGCTCACCACCGAACAAGCCGCAAGAGACCCAGTACTTC. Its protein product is CASSPPNKPQETQYF. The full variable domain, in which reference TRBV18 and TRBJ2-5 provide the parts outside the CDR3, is NAGVMQNPRHLVRRRGQEARLRCSPMKGHSHVYWYRQLPEEGLKFMVYLQKENIIDESGMPKERFSAEFPKEGPSILRIQQVVRGDSAAYFCASSPPNKPQETQYFGPGTRLLVL.